This section outlines one T cell receptor (beta chain) sequence together with its context. The sample belongs to a study of control samples from healthy donors and cancer patients. Profiling relied on immunoSEQ multiplex PCR, and the TCRdb table lists in-frame clones only, not all of them. The sample shows roughly 120,000 clones, 85% to 90% of them seen only once. The sequence derives from a man aged 30-40 years in good health. Sequenced sample: blood.

CDR3 region: CASSIEYSGANVLTF. In DNA, the CDR3 is TGTGCCAGCAGTATAGAGTACTCTGGGGCCAACGTCCTGACTTTC. The chain joins TRBV6-5 to TRBJ2-6; D not certain. Trimming stripped 5 bases from V and 0 bases from J, with 8 bases between. The CDR3 length is 15 residues. Germline CDR1 is MNHEY and CDR2 is SVGAGI.